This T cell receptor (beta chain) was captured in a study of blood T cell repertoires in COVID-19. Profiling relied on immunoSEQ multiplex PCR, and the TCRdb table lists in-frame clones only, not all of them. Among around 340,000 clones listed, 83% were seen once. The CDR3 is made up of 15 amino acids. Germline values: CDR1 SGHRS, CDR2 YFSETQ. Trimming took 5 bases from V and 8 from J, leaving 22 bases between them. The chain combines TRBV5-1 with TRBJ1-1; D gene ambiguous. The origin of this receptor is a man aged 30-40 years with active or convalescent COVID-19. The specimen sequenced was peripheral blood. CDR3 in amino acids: CASSSLLASKGEAFF. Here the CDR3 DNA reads TGCGCCAGCAGTAGTTTATTAGCCTCTAAAGGCGAAGCTTTCTTT.